This T cell receptor (beta chain) was found in a study of blood T cell repertoires in COVID-19. CDR3 length: 14 residues. Looked up from germline, CDR1 is SGHRS and CDR2 is YFSETQ. V shed 2 bases and J shed 1 base, with 9 bases lying between them. Profiling relied on immunoSEQ multiplex PCR, and the TCRdb table lists in-frame clones only, not all of them. Among 130,000 or so clones listed, approximately 84% were seen once. The sequencing input was peripheral blood. The rearrangement uses TRBV5-1 and TRBJ1-1, with D possibly TRBD1 on 5 matching bases. The sequence came from a woman aged 60 to 75 with acute or convalescent COVID-19. The chain's CDR3 is CASSLDSANTEAFF. CDR3 DNA sequence: TGCGCCAGCAGCTTAGACAGCGCGAACACTGAAGCTTTCTTT.